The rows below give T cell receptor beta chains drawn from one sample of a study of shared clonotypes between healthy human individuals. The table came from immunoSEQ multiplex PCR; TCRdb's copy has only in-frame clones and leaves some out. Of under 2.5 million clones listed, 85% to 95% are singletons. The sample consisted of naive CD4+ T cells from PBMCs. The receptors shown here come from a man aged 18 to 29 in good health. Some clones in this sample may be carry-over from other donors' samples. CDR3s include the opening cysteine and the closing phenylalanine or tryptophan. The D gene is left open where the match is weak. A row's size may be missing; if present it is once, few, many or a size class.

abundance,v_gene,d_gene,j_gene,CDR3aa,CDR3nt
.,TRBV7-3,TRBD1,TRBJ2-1,CASSQGTDNEQFF,TGTGCCAGCAGCCAGGGGACAGACAATGAGCAGTTCTTC
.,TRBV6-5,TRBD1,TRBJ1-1,CASRRQGGVYTEAFF,TGTGCCAGCAGGCGACAGGGCGGGGTTTACACTGAAGCTTTCTTT
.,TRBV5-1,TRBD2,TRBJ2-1,CASSWTSGSSYNEQFF,TGCGCCAGCAGCTGGACTAGCGGGAGCTCCTACAATGAGCAGTTCTTC
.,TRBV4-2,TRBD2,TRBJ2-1,CASSQGPGTSLHNEQFF,TGTGCCAGCAGCCAAGGCCCCGGGACTAGTCTCCACAATGAGCAGTTCTTC
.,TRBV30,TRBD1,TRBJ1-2,CAWSVIGRIGGGQAIYGYTF,TGTGCCTGGAGTGTAATTGGTCGAATCGGCGGGGGACAGGCGATCTATGGCTACACCTTC
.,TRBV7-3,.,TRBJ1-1,CASSSTGIAEAFF,TGTGCCAGCAGCTCAACAGGGATCGCCGAAGCTTTCTTT
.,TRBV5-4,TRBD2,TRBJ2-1,CASSHMTSGSTGEQFF,TGTGCCAGCAGCCATATGACTAGCGGGAGTACTGGTGAGCAGTTCTTC
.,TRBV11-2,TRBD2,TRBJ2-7,CASSFGGAGYEQYF,TGTGCCAGCAGCTTCGGGGGGGCGGGTTACGAGCAGTACTTC
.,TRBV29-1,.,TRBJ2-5,CSVTAWRSGETQYF,TGCAGCGTTACGGCTTGGCGCTCCGGCGAGACCCAGTACTTC
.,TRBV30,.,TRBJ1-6,CAWSRLSYNSPLHF,TGTGCCTGGAGCCGTCTCTCCTATAATTCACCCCTCCACTTT
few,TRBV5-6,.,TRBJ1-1,CASSITGSTEAFF,TGTGCCAGCAGCATTACAGGGTCCACTGAAGCTTTCTTT
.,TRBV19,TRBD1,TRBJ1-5,CASTQGPPRDRGNGQPQHF,TGTGCCAGTACCCAGGGGCCGCCGCGGGACAGGGGGAACGGTCAGCCCCAGCATTTT
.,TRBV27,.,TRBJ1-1,CASSLAGDTEAFF,TGTGCCAGCAGTTTAGCTGGGGACACTGAAGCTTTCTTT
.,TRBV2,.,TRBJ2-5,CASSLTSTSPGTQYF,TGTGCCAGCAGCCTAACCTCAACTAGTCCCGGGACCCAGTACTTC
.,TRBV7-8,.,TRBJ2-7,CASSLGGSSALYYEQYF,TGTGCCAGCAGCTTAGGGGGGAGCAGCGCCCTTTACTACGAGCAGTACTTC
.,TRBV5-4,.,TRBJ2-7,CASSHAREGYEQYF,TGTGCCAGCAGCCATGCCAGGGAAGGCTACGAGCAGTACTTC
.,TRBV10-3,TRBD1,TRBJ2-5,CAIRPGQGGETQYF,TGTGCCATCAGGCCGGGACAGGGTGGAGAGACCCAGTACTTC
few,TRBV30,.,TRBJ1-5,CAWSMGSSQPQHF,TGTGCCTGGAGTATGGGGTCCAGCCAGCCCCAGCATTTT
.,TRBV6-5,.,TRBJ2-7,CASIPPPEVTYEQYF,TGTGCCAGCATCCCTCCCCCGGAGGTCACCTACGAGCAGTACTTC
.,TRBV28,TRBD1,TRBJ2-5,CASSFPRQGSETQYF,TGTGCCAGCAGTTTCCCCCGACAGGGGAGTGAGACCCAGTACTTC
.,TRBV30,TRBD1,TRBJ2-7,CAWNGGTGEQYF,TGTGCCTGGAATGGGGGGACAGGCGAGCAGTACTTC
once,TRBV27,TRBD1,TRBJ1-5,CASSPGTGGGQPQHF,TGTGCCAGCAGTCCGGGGACAGGTGGGGGACAGCCCCAGCATTTT
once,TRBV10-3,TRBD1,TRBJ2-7,CAARGQGMGEQYF,TGTGCCGCAAGGGGACAGGGGATGGGCGAGCAGTACTTC